Sequencing of this TCR beta chain was carried out in a study of CD8+ T cells in alopecia areata. Germline V gene lookup returns CDR1 FNHDT and CDR2 SITEND (reference sequence). The CDR3 is 14 amino acids. This clone was picked up a small number of times. Gene names refer to mouse genes. The read gets to within 4 residues of the CDR3 end, and the germline J gene fills in the rest. Cutaneous lymph nodes were pooled and cells sorted by CD4, CD8alpha, NKG2D, NKG2ACE and more. cDNA reverse transcribed from extracted RNA served as the sequencing template. Some clones are missing from TCRdb's copy, which holds only in-frame ones; the method was immunoSEQ multiplex PCR. Altogether around 300,000 clones were found in the sample, and no singletons occur.

The sequence was collected from a C3H/HeJ mouse with alopecia areata. MHC haplotype here: H2-k. The chain recombines TRBV19 with TRBJ2-5, with TRBD1 as a possible D gene (6 bases). Input material: CD4+ T cells sorted from a lymph node. The sequenced part of the CDR3 DNA is TGTGCCAGCAGTATCATCCAGGGGAAAGAC. Amino acid sequence: CASSIIQGKD. In full, the CDR3 is CASSIIQGKDTQYF.